The entry that follows covers one T cell receptor beta chain sequence. Its antigen is unidentified. Assay used: immunoSEQ multiplex PCR; TCRdb lists only in-frame clones, some missing. Of 66,000 or so clones in the sample, roughly 95% were seen once. The data originate from a study of T cells after posttransplantation cyclophosphamide. Points from the study as a whole: Skin or GI-infiltrating T cells shared few TRB sequences with blood.

This TCR was recovered from a woman in her 30s in good health and a related stem cell transplant donor. Sequencing was carried out using PBMCs.

For the CDR3, the DNA is TGTGCCAGCAGCTCGCCAGGGGGTCTGTTCGATGGCTACACCTTC. Encoded protein: CASSSPGGLFDGYTF. V usage is TRBV7-6 and J usage is TRBJ1-2; 7 bases match TRBD1. There are 15 residues in the CDR3. The V segment lost 4 bases and the J segment 6 bases; nucleotides outside the gene matches: 11. The germline V gene has CDR1 SGHVS and CDR2 FNYEAQ.